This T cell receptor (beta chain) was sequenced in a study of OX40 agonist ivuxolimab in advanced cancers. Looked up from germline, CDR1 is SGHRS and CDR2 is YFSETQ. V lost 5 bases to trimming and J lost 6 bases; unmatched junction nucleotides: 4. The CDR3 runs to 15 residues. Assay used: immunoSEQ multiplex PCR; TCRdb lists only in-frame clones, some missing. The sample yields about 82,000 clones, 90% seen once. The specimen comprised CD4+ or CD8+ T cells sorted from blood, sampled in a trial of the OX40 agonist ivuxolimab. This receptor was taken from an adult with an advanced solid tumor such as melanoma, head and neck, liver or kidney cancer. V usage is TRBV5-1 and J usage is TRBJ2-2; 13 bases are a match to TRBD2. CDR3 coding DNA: TGCGCCAGCAGTACCGGGACTAGCGGGGCCGGGGAGCTGTTTTTT. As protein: CASSTGTSGAGELFF.